The subject of this entry is one T cell receptor beta chain. Its antigen is not identified. Losses at the gene ends were 2 bases for V and 8 bases for J; bases not matched to a gene: 14. The CDR3 consists of 17 residues. Germline V gene sequence: CDR1 MNHEY, CDR2 SMNVEV (reference sequence). PCR amplification relied on 60 Vbeta primers (plus 13 Jbeta primers). Using immunoSEQ multiplex PCR, the repertoire was profiled, and TCRdb retains in-frame clones only, with some absent. The sample lists tens of thousands of clones; roughly 73% were seen once. These data originate in a study of cytomegalovirus exposure and HLA in healthy donors. Study-wide findings and caveats: The study recorded about 150 TCR beta chains that were cytomegalovirus-associated. Versus the approximately 700-donor mean, an Asian-associated ancestry cluster reportedly showed fewer N-insertions in a later analysis.

The clonotype originates from a woman in her 40s in good health and CMV-seropositive. Specimen: PBMCs. This chain links TRBV27 with TRBJ2-1, with 8 bases that match TRBD1. The chain's CDR3 is CASSLRQGAMSEDEQFF. In DNA, the CDR3 is TGTGCCAGCAGTTTAAGGCAGGGGGCGATGTCCGAGGATGAGCAGTTCTTC.